Each of the 9 T cell receptor beta chains below was sequenced from the same sample in a study of cytomegalovirus exposure and HLA in healthy donors. PCR used 60 Vbeta primers and 13 Jbeta primers. The assay was immunoSEQ multiplex PCR, and TCRdb's table has in-frame clones only and misses some. The table lists 250,000 to 300,000 clones, 92% of them singletons, with less than 2% in the top ten. Material for sequencing was PBMCs. These receptors all come from a girl aged 2 to 9 in good health and CMV-seronegative.

This clone was counted a single time. V and J are TRBV5-1 and TRBJ2-7; 8 nucleotides agree with TRBD1. Per the germline V gene, CDR1 is SGHRS and CDR2 is YFSETQ. The CDR3 loop spans 15 amino acids. V lost 4 bases and J lost 0; bases outside the gene matches: 6. CDR3 in DNA: TGCGCCAGCAGCACAACAGGGGGGAGCTCCTACGAGCAGTACTTC. It translates to CASSTTGGSSYEQYF.

Regarding this clone: Other DNA sequences in the sample encode the same CDR3. This chain connects TRBV6-5 to TRBJ1-2; tentatively, D is TRBD1 (6 bases). The V end lost 7 bases, the J end lost 7 bases, and 22 bases lay between the germline ends. The CDR3 is 15 residues long. The germline CDR1 and CDR2 sequences are MNHEY and SVGAGI. The CDR3 sequence is CASTRTGGGYGGYTF. The CDR3 bases are TGTGCCAGCACCCGGACGGGGGGCGGTTATGGTGGCTACACCTTC.

In nucleotides, the CDR3 is TGCGCCAGCAGCAATACAGGGAGCCTCATCCTCGAGCAGTACTTC. Protein sequence: CASSNTGSLILEQYF. The rearrangement uses TRBV5-1 and TRBJ2-7, with D perhaps matching TRBD1 (6 bases). This CDR3 is built from 15 residues. The ends were cut back, 4 bases at V and 6 bases at J, with 20 bases in the middle. In germline, CDR1 is SGHRS, CDR2 YFSETQ.

Regarding this clone: The junction does not match germline at one end; this may be a read error. The genes are TRBV7-9 and TRBJ2-7; D possibly corresponds to TRBD2 (6 bases). The germline gives CDR1 SEHNR, CDR2 FQNEAQ (reference sequence). The CDR3 sequence is 12 residues long. As DNA, the CDR3 is TGTTCCAGCAGCTTCGGCGGGAACGAGCAGTACTTC. Its translation: CSSSFGGNEQYF.

The chain links TRBV20-1 to TRBJ2-1; tentative D call: TRBD1 (5 bases). In germline, CDR1 is DFQATT, CDR2 SNEGSKA (reference sequence). This CDR3 region has 11 residues. V was trimmed by 6 bases and J by 10 bases, leaving 13 bases between them. The chain's CDR3 is CSATDTNEQFF. DNA for the CDR3: TGCAGTGCCACGGACACCAACGAGCAGTTCTTC.

The chain couples TRBV6-4 to TRBJ1-1, with a possible D match to TRBD1 (5 bases). Trimming shortened V by 8 bases and J by 7 bases, and 17 bases separated the two germline ends. The germline V gene encodes CDR1 MRHNA and CDR2 SNTAGT. This CDR3 has 13 amino acids. The CDR3 here is CASAAEQAHEAFF. The CDR3 nucleotides read TGTGCCAGCGCCGCTGAACAGGCGCATGAAGCTTTCTTT.

This clone was found a few times. V usage is TRBV27 and J usage is TRBJ2-5, with 8 bases lining up with TRBD1. Germline assignment: CDR1 MNHEY and CDR2 SMNVEV (reference sequence). CDR3 length equals 14 residues. V shed 3 bases and J 5 bases; nucleotides not matched to a gene: 5. The CDR3 region has the DNA TGTGCCAGCAGTTTCCAGGGGGCATTGGAGACCCAGTACTTC. Translated: CASSFQGALETQYF.

The chain has TRBV30 and TRBJ1-1, with D possibly matching TRBD1 (6 bases). The CDR3 is 12 residues long. The V gene's germline CDR1 is GTSNPN and CDR2 SVGIG (reference sequence). Trimming took 4 bases from V and 1 from J, leaving 7 bases between them. The chain's CDR3 is CAWNRANTEAFF. In DNA form, the CDR3 reads TGTGCCTGGAACAGGGCGAACACTGAAGCTTTCTTT.

The chain is built from TRBV9 and TRBJ1-6; D unresolved. V dropped 3 bases and J dropped 4 bases, with 11 bases sitting between them. The CDR3 totals 15 residues. The germline V gene encodes CDR1 SGDLS and CDR2 YYNGEE. CDR3 amino acids: CASSEDRQYNSPLHF. CDR3 in DNA: TGTGCCAGCAGCGAAGATCGACAATATAATTCACCCCTCCACTTT.